A single T cell receptor beta chain is shown here with its context. The record originates from a study of T-cell reconstitution after alpha-beta-depleted transplantation in children. Looked up from germline, CDR1 is SEHNR and CDR2 is FQNEAQ (reference sequence). CDR3 length: 13 amino acids. The V end was cut by 2 bases, the J end by 9 bases, with 11 bases between. Unique molecular identifiers were incorporated during preparation of the TCRbeta library. A single record per CDR3 protein comes from TCRdb applying MiXCR to the PCR reads. The sample consists of fewer than 200,000 distinct CDR3 sequences, roughly 6.8% of them appearing once.

The origin of this receptor is a human donor who donated a stem cell graft to a child with Wiskott-Aldrich syndrome. The V and J genes are TRBV7-9 and TRBJ2-1; no definite D call. The sequences come from PBMCs from the stem cell graft donor, collected from the stem cell graft. CDR3 residues: CASSLPYIGEQFF. The CDR3 DNA reads TGTGCCAGCAGCTTACCATATATCGGTGAGCAGTTCTTC.